Below, one T cell receptor beta chain is given with its context. The sample originates from a study of blood T cell repertoires in COVID-19. Source study methods: The authors estimated nucleated cell counts from reference gene primer amplification. Using immunoSEQ multiplex PCR, the repertoire was profiled, and TCRdb retains in-frame clones only, with some absent. V and J calls and clone size are as listed in that table; D and trimming were resolved from the DNA. This sample yields 120,000 or so clones, of which approximately 87% are seen a single time; approximately 8% belongs to the top ten. Per the germline V gene, CDR1 is LNHDA and CDR2 is SQIVND (reference sequence). The CDR3 length is 14 residues. The V gene end was trimmed by 6 bases and the J gene end by 6 bases; junction bases not matched to a gene: 8.

The sample was peripheral blood. The sequence was obtained from a man aged 50-60 years with acute or convalescent COVID-19. The rearrangement uses TRBV19 and TRBJ1-1; 9 positions match TRBD1. As DNA, the CDR3 is TGTGCCAGTAGAATAACAGGGGGCGCGTCTGAAGCTTTCTTT. Translation: CASRITGGASEAFF.